This T cell receptor (beta chain) was found in a study of CD8+ T cells in alopecia areata. General study points: Persistence during tofacitinib was seen for many expanded lesional clones in scalp and blood.

About this clone itself: Its antigen is undetermined.

Regarding treatment: oral pan-JAK inhibitor, 5-10 mg twice daily. Following RNA extraction, reverse transcription yielded cDNA that acted as the sequencing template. The data were produced by immunoSEQ multiplex PCR, yet TCRdb's version contains in-frame clones alone and is incomplete. Counted here are about 190,000 clones, approximately 56% occurring once; the ten biggest clones make up 0.69%. Germline lookup yields CDR1 SGHNT and CDR2 YYREEE (reference sequence). The CDR3 loop spans 13 amino acids. Trimming removed 5 bases from V and 5 bases from J; junction bases left unmatched: 3. Sequencing was performed on CD4+ T cells sorted from blood, taken at week 4, from a patient treated with tofacitinib. The chain carries TRBV5-4 and TRBJ2-1; 8 positions agree with TRBD2. This TCR was sampled from a human donor with alopecia areata. The CDR3: CASSGGGNNEQFF. DNA of the CDR3: TGTGCCAGCAGTGGCGGGGGGAACAATGAGCAGTTCTTC. The full variable domain, completed using reference TRBV5-4 and TRBJ2-1, is ETGVTQSPTHLIKTRGQQVTLRCSSQSGHNTVSWYQQALGQGPQFIFQYYREEENGRGNFPPRFSGLQFPNYSSELNVNALELDDSALYLCASSGGGNNEQFFGPGTRLTVL.